This TCR beta chain was recorded in a study of blood T cell repertoires in COVID-19. Across the study: Italy, Spain and the United States were the sources of the convalescent and acute COVID-19 samples.

Everyone who took part was roughly 18 to 89 years old, and they came from about 25 US areas. Which cohort a participant joined came from the clinical history participants gave. Trimming at V came to 5 bases and at J to 16 bases, leaving 7 bases not matched to a gene. The CDR3 loop spans 11 amino acids. Germline values: CDR1 SEHNR, CDR2 FQNEAQ (reference sequence). Here immunoSEQ multiplex PCR was the method, and the copy in TCRdb shows in-frame clones only, minus some. The sample contains about 300,000 clones, 87% of which appear only once. The V call is TRBV7-9, the J call TRBJ1-5; the match to TRBD1 covers 8 bases. The sequenced sample was PBMCs or T cells enriched from blood (not recorded which). The source is a woman in her twenties or thirties who had recovered from COVID-19. The CDR3 sequence: CASSGRGPIHF. The CDR3 region has the DNA TGTGCCAGCAGCGGCAGGGGGCCGATTCATTTT.